This TCR beta chain comes out of a study of siplizumab effects on memory and regulatory T cells. V was cut by 6 bases and J by 8 bases, with 10 bases left in between. Germline V gene lookup returns CDR1 MDHEN and CDR2 SYDVKM. There are 11 residues in the CDR3. The data were produced by immunoSEQ multiplex PCR, yet TCRdb's version contains in-frame clones alone and is incomplete. The sample includes some 97,000 clones, 94% of them seen just once. Notes on this clone: Its antigen remains unknown.

Notes on the study in general: Siplizumab gave mappable alloreactive CD4+ clones an average Treg-derived fraction of approximately 64%, against around 29% in controls.

This chain uses TRBV28 with TRBJ1-2, with D possibly TRBD1 on 5 matching bases. The sequence was obtained from a human donor in good health. Sequencing was performed on Tregs sorted from blood. The CDR3 here is CASSRVGGYTF. The CDR3 nucleotides read TGTGCCAGCAGCAGGGTTGGGGGCTACACCTTC.